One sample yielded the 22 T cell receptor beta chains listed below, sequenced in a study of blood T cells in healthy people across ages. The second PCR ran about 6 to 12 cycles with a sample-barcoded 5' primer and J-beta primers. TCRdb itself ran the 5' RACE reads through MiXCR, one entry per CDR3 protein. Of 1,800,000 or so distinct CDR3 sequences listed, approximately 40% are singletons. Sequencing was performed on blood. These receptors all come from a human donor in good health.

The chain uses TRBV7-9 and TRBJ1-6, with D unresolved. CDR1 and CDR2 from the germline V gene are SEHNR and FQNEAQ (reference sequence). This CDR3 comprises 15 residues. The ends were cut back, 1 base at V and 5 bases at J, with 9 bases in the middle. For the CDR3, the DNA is TGTGCCAGCAGCTTAGGGGCGGCTAATAATTCACCCCTCCACTTT. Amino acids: CASSLGAANNSPLHF. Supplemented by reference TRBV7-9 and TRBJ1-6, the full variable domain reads DTGVSQNPRHKITKRGQNVTFRCDPISEHNRLYWYRQTLGQGPEFLTYFQNEAQLEKSRLLSDRFSAERPKGSFSTLEIQRTEQGDSAMYLCASSLGAANNSPLHFGNGTRLTVT.

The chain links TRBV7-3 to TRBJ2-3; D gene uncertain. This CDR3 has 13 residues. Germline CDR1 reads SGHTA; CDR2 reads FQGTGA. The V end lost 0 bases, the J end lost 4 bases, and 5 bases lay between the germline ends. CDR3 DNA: TGTGCCAGCAGCTTAACCATAGCAGATACGCAGTATTTT. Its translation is CASSLTIADTQYF. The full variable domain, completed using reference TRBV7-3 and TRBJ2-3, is GAGVSQTPSNKVTEKGKYVELRCDPISGHTALYWYRQSLGQGPEFLIYFQGTGAADDSGLPNDRFFAVRPEGSVSTLKIQRTERGDSAVYLCASSLTIADTQYFGPGTRLTVL.

Here the CDR3 reads CASSLWGSGGGETQYF. CDR3 coding DNA: TGTGCCAGCAGTTTATGGGGTAGCGGGGGCGGAGAGACCCAGTACTTC. This chain connects TRBV27 to TRBJ2-7; TRBD2 matches at 9 bases. With the DNA end fitting TRBJ2-5 better, the J assignment may be wrong. CDR3 length equals 16 residues. Germline V lookup: CDR1 MNHEY, CDR2 SMNVEV (reference sequence).

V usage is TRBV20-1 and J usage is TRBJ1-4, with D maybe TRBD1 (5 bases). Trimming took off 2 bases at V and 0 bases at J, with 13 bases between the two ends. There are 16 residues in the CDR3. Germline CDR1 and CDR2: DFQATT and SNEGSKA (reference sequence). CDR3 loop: CSARSRDRTTNEKLFF. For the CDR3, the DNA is TGCAGTGCTAGATCGAGAGACAGAACAACTAATGAAAAACTGTTTTTT.

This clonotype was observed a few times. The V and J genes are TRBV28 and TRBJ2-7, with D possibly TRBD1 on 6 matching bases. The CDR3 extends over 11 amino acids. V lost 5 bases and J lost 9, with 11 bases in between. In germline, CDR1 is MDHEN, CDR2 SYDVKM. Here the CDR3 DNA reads TGTGCCAGCAGTGTACAGGACAGGCAGTACTTC. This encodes CASSVQDRQYF. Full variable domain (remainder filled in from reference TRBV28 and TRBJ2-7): DVKVTQSSRYLVKRTGEKVFLECVQDMDHENMFWYRQDPGLGLRLIYFSYDVKMKEKGDIPEGYSVSREKKERFSLILESASTNQTSMYLCASSVQDRQYFGPGTRLTVT.

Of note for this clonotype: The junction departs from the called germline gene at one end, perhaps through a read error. CDR3 loop: CAGSLARDRDRGKNIQYF. CDR3 DNA: TGTGCCGGCAGCTTGGCCCGGGACAGGGACAGGGGCAAAAACATTCAGTACTTC. The rearrangement links TRBV5-6 to TRBJ2-4; 10 bases align to TRBD1. Germline V gives CDR1 SGHDT, CDR2 YYEEEE. The CDR3 has 18 residues.

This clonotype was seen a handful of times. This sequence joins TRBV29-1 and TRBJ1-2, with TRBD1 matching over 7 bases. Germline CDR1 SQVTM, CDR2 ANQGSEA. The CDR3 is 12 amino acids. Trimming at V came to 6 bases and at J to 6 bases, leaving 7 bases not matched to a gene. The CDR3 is CSVQGIDDGYTF. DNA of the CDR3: TGCAGCGTACAGGGGATCGATGATGGCTACACCTTC. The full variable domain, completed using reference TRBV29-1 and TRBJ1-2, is SAVISQKPSRDICQRGTSLTIQCQVDSQVTMMFWYRQQPGQSLTLIATANQGSEATYESGFVIDKFPISRPNLTFSTLTVSNMSPEDSSIYLCSVQGIDDGYTFGSGTRLTVV.

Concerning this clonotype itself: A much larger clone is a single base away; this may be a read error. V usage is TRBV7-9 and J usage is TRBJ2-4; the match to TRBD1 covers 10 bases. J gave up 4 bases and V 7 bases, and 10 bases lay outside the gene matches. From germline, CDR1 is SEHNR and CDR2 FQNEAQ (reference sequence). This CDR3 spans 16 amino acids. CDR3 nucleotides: TGTGCCAGCACCCCACCACAGGGACAGGGGAAAAACATTCAGTACTTC. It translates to CASTPPQGQGKNIQYF.

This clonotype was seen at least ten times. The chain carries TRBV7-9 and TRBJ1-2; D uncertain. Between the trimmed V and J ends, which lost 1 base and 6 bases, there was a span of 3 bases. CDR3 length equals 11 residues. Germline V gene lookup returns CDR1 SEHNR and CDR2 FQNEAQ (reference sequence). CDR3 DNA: TGTGCCAGCAGCTTAGAGGATGGCTACACCTTC. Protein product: CASSLEDGYTF.

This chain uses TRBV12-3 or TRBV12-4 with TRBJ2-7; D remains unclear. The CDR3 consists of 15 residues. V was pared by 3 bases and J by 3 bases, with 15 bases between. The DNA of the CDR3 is TGTGCCAGCAGTTTTTTGGCGTACCCAAGCTACGAGCAGTACTTC. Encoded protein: CASSFLAYPSYEQYF.

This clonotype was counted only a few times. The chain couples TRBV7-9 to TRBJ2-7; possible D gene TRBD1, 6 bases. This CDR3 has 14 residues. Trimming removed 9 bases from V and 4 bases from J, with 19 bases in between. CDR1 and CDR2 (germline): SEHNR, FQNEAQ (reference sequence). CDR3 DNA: TGTGCCAGTTCGGCACAGGGTAGAGAGTACGAGCAGTACTTC. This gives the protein CASSAQGREYEQYF.

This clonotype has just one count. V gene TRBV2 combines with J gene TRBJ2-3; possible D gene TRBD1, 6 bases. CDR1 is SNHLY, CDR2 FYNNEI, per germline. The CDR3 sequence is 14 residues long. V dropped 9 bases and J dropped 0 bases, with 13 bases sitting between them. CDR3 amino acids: CARRDIVSTDTQYF. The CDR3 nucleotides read TGTGCCAGACGGGACATAGTCAGCACAGATACGCAGTATTTT.

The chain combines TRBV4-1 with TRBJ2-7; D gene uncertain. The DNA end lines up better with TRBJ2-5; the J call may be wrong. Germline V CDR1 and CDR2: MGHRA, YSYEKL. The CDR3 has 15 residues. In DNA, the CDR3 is TGCGCCAGCAGCCAAACCACACCTACGAGGGAGACCCAGTACTTC. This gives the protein CASSQTTPTRETQYF.

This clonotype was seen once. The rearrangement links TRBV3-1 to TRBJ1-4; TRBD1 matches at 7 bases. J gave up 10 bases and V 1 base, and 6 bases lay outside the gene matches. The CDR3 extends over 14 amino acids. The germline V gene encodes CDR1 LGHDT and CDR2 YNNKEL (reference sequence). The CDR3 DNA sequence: TGTGCCAGCAGCCAAGGAAGACAGGGCGGAAAACTGTTTTTT. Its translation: CASSQGRQGGKLFF.

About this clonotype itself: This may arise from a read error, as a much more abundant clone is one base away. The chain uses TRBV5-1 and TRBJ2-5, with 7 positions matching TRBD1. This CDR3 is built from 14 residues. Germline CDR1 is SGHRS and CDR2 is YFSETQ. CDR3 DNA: TGCGCCAGCAGCCCTGAGGGGGCCCAAGAGACCCGGTACTTC. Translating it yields CASSPEGAQETRYF.

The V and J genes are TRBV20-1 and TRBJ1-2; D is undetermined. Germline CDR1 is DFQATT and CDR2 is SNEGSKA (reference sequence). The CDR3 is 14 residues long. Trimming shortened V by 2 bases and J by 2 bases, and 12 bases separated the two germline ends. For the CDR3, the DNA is TGCAGTGCTAGATTTCTGGCAGGAAACTATGGCTACACCTTC. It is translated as CSARFLAGNYGYTF.

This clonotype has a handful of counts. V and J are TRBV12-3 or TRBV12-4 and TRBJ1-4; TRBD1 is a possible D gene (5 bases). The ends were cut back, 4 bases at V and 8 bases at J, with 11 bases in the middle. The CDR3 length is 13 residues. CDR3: CASSWDPYEKLFF. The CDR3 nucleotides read TGTGCCAGCAGTTGGGACCCCTACGAAAAACTGTTTTTT.

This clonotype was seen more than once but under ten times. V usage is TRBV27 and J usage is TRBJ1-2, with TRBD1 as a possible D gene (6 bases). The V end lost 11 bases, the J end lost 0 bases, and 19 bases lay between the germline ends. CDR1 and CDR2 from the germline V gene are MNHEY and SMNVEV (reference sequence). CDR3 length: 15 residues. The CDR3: CAPRGLLLTNYGYTF. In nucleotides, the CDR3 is TGTGCCCCGCGGGGGCTTCTACTTACTAACTATGGCTACACCTTC.

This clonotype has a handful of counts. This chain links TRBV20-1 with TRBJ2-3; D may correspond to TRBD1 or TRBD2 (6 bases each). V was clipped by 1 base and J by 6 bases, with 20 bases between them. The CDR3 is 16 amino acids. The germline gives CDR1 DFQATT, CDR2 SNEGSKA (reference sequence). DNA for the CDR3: TGCAGTGCTAGAGGGTCCATAGGGGGGAGCTTGGATACGCAGTATTTT. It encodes CSARGSIGGSLDTQYF.

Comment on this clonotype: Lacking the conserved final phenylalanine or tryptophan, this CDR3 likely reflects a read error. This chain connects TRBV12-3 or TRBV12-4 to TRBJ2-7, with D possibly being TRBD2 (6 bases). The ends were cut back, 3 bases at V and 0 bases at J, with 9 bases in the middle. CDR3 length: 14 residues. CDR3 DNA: TGTGCCAGCAGTTTTATGGGGGGCTCCTACGAGCAGTACCTC. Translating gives CASSFMGGSYEQYL.

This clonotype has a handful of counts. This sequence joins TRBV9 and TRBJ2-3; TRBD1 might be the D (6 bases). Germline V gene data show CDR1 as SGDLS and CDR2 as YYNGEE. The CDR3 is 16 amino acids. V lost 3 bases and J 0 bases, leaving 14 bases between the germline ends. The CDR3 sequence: CASSAGNRASTDTQYF. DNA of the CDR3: TGTGCCAGCAGCGCTGGTAACAGGGCTAGCACAGATACGCAGTATTTT. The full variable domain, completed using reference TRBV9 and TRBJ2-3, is DSGVTQTPKHLITATGQRVTLRCSPRSGDLSVYWYQQSLDQGLQFLIQYYNGEERAKGNILERFSAQQFPDLHSELNLSSLELGDSALYFCASSAGNRASTDTQYFGPGTRLTVL.

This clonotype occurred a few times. The chain's CDR3 is CSVAWDQETQYF. The CDR3 DNA follows: TGCAGCGTTGCTTGGGACCAAGAGACCCAGTACTTC. The rearrangement uses TRBV29-1 and TRBJ2-5; D remains unclear. This CDR3 is built from 12 residues. CDR1 and CDR2 from the germline V gene are SQVTM and ANQGSEA. The V and J ends lost 4 bases and 0 bases respectively, with 6 bases between them.